A few counts support the clone carrying this T cell receptor beta chain. These data belong to a study of cytomegalovirus exposure and HLA in healthy donors. CDR3 size: 14 residues. Germline CDR1 and CDR2: SGHKS and YYEKEE (reference sequence). With 2 bases removed from V and 3 bases from J, the gap between germline ends came to 12 bases. 13 Jbeta primers and 60 Vbeta primers were used for the PCR. Here immunoSEQ multiplex PCR was the method, and the copy in TCRdb shows in-frame clones only, minus some. The table has roughly 150,000 clones, 65% to 80% seen once. The sample consisted of PBMCs. The chain carries TRBV5-5 and TRBJ2-7; D is possibly TRBD1 (6 bases). The receptor's source is a man aged 35-49 years in good health and CMV-seronegative. CDR3 in amino acids: CASSFRTADYEQYF. CDR3 sequence (DNA): TGTGCCAGCAGCTTCCGGACAGCTGACTACGAGCAGTACTTC.